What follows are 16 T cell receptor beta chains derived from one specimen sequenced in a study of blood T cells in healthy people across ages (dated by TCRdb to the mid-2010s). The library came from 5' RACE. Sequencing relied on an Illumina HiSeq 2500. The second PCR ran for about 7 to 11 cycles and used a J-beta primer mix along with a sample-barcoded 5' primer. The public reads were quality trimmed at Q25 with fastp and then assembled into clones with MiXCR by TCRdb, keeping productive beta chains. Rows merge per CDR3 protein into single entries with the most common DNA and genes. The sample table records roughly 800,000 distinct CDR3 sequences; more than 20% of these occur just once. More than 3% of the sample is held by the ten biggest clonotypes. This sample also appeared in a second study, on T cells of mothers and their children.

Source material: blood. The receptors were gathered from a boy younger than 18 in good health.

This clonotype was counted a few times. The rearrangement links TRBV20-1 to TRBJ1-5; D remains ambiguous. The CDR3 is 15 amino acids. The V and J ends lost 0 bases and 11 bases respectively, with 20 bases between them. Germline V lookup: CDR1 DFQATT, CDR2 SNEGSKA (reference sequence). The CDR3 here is CSARDQEADLLSQHF. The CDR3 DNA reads TGCAGTGCTAGAGATCAGGAGGCGGACTTGTTGTCCCAGCATTTT.

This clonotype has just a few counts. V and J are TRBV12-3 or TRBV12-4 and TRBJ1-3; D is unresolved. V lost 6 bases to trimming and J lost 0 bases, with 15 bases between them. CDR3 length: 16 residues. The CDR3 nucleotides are TGTGCCAGCAGCACTAGACTTGAGCGCTCTGGAAACACCATATATTTT. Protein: CASSTRLERSGNTIYF.

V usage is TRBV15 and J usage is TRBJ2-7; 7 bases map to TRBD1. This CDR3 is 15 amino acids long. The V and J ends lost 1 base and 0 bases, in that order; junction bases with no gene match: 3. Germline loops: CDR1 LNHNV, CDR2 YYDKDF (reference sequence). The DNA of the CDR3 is TGTGCCACCAGCAGAGGGGACAGAAACTCCTACGAGCAGTACTTC. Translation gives CATSRGDRNSYEQYF.

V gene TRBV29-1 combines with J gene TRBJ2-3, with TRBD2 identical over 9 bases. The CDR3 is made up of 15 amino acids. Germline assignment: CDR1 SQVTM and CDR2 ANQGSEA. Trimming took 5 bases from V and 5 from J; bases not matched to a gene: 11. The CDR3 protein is CSVSPRLAGLDTQYF. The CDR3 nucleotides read TGCAGCGTTTCTCCCAGGCTAGCGGGGTTAGATACGCAGTATTTT.

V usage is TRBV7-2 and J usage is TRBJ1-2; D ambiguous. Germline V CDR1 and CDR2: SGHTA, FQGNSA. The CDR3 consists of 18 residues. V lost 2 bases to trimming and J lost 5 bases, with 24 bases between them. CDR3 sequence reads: CASSLNPTTFREYYGYTF. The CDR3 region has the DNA TGTGCCAGCAGCTTAAACCCGACGACGTTTAGGGAGTATTATGGCTACACCTTC.

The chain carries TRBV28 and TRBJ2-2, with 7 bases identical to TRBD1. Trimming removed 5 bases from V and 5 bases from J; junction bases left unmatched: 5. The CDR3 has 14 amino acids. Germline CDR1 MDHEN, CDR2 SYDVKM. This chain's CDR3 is CASSTGQPTGELFF. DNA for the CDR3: TGTGCCAGCAGTACGGGACAGCCTACCGGGGAGCTGTTTTTT.

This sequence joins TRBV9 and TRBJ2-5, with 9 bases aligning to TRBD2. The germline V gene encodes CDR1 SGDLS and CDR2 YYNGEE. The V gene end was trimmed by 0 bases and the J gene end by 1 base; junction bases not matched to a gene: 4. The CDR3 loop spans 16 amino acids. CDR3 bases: TGTGCCAGCAGCGTAGGGGGCGGGGGGGTCCAAGAGACCCAGTACTTC. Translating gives CASSVGGGGVQETQYF.

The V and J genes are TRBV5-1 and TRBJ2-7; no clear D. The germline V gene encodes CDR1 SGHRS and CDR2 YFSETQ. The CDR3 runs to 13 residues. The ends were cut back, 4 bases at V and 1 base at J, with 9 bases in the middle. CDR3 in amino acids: CASSKQISYEQYV. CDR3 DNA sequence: TGCGCCAGCAGCAAACAGATTTCCTACGAGCAGTACGTC.

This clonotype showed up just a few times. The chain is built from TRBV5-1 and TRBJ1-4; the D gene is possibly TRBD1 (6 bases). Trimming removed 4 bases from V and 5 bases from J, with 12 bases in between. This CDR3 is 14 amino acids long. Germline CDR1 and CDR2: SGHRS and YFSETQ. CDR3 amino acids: CASSNGQPNEKLFF. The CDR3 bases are TGCGCCAGCAGCAACGGACAGCCAAATGAAAAACTGTTTTTT.

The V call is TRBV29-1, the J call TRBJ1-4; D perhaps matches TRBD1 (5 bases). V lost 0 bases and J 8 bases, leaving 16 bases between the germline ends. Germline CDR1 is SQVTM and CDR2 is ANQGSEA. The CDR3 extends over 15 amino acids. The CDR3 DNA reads TGCAGCGTTGAAGATCAATGGGGTGGGGGAGAAAAACTGTTTTTT. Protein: CSVEDQWGGGEKLFF.

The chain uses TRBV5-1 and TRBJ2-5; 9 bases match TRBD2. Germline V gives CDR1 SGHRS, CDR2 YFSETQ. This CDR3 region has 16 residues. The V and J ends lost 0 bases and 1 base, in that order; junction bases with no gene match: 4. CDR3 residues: CASSLEGGGAQETQYF. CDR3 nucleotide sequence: TGCGCCAGCAGCTTGGAGGGCGGGGGGGCCCAAGAGACCCAGTACTTC.

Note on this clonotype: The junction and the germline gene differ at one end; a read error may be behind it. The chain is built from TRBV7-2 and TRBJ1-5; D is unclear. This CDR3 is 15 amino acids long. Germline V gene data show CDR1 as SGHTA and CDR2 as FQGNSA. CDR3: CASSLDSENHQPQHF. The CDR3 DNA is TGTGCTAGCAGCTTAGATTCAGAGAACCATCAGCCCCAGCATTTT.

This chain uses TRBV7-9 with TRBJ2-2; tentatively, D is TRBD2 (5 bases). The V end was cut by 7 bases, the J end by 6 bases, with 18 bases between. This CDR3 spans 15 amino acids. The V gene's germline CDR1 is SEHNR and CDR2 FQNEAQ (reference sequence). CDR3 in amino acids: CASTSSSVTPGELFF. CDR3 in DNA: TGTGCCAGCACCTCCAGTAGCGTAACCCCCGGGGAGCTGTTTTTT.

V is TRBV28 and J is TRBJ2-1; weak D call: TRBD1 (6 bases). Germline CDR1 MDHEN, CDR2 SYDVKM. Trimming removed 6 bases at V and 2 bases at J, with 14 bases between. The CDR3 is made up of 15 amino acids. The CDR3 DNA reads TGTGCCAGCAGCCTCGACAGGACGACCTACAATGAGCAGTTCTTC. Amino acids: CASSLDRTTYNEQFF.

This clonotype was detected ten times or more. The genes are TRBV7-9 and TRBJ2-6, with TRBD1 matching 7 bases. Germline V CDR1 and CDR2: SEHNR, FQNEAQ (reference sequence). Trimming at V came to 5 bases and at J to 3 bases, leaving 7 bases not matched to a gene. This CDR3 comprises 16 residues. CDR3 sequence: CASSDTTGSGANVLTF. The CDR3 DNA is TGTGCCAGCAGCGACACGACAGGGAGTGGGGCCAACGTCCTGACTTTC.

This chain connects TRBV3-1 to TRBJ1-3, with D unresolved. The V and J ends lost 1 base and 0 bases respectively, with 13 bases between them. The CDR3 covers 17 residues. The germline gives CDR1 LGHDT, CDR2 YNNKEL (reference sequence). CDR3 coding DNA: TGTGCCAGCAGCCAAGGTACGGCCGGCCGCTCTGGAAACACCATATATTTT. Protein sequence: CASSQGTAGRSGNTIYF.